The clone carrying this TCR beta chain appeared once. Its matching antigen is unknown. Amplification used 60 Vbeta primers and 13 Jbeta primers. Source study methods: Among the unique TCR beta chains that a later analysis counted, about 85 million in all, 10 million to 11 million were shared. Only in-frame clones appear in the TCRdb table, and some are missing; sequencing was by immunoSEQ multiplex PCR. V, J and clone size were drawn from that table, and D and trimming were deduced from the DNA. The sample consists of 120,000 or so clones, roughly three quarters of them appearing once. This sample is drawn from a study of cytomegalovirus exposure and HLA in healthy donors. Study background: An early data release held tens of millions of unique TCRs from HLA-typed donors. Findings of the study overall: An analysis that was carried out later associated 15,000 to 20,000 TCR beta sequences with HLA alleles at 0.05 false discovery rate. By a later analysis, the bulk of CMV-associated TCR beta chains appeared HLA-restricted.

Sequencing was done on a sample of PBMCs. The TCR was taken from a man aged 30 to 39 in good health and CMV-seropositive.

The CDR3 DNA sequence: TGTGCCAGCAGTTTAGGGACAGCCTACGAGCAGTACTTC. Protein: CASSLGTAYEQYF. This rearrangement joins TRBV28 to TRBJ2-7; 7 nucleotides match TRBD1. Germline CDR1 MDHEN, CDR2 SYDVKM. The CDR3 is 13 residues long. With V trimmed by 2 bases and J by 2 bases, 0 bases remained unmatched.